This T cell receptor beta chain is from a study of regulatory T cells in long-lasting Graves disease. Study conclusions and caveats: New patients shared 966 public clonotypes, and persistent patients shared more, with 2,741. Favored gene segments in persistent disease were TRBV28, TRBJ1-2 and TRBJ2-5.

The CDR3 is made up of 13 amino acids. Trimming removed 4 bases from V and 11 bases from J; junction bases left unmatched: 6. The V gene's germline CDR1 is DFQATT and CDR2 SNEGSKA (reference sequence). Sequencing libraries for TCR beta were prepared with iRepertoire HTBI primers and Arm-PCR of CDR3 regions. TCRdb re-derived calls from the multiplex PCR reads in MiXCR, one entry per CDR3 protein. The sample consists of about 620,000 distinct CDR3 sequences, less than 20% of them appearing once. Described time point: newly diagnosed GD, antithyroid drugs for less than 3 months. The TCR library was prepared using RNA isolated from PBMCs. There are a few counts of this clonotype. Its antigen is unknown. Separately, the same data were catalogued under a study of T cells in Graves' hyperthyroidism and ophthalmopathy. As reported in that work: Within blood appeared most thyroid clonotypes that had expanded above 0.001.

The input for sequencing was peripheral blood mononuclear cells (PBMCs), taken at new diagnosis, from a patient treated with antithyroid drugs. The TCR was taken from a woman aged 25-40 years with Graves disease. This chain joins TRBV20-1 and TRBJ1-4, with 11 nucleotides matching TRBD1. The CDR3 spells CSAIRTGGSKLFF. CDR3 nucleotides: TGCAGTGCTATTAGGACAGGGGGCTCCAAACTGTTTTTT.